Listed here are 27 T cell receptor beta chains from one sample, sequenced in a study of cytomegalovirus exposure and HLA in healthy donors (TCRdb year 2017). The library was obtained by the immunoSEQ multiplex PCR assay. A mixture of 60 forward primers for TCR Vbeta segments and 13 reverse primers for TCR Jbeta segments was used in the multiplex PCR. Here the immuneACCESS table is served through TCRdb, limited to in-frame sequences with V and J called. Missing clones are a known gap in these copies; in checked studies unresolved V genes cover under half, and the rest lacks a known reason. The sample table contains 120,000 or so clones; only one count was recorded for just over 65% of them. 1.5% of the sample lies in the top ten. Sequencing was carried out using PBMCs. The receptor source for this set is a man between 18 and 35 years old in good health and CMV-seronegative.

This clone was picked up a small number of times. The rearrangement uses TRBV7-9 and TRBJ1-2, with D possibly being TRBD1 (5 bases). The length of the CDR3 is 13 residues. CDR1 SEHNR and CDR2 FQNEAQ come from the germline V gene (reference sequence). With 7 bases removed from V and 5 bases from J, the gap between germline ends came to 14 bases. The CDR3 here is CASTAGPDYGYTF. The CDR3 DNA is TGTGCCAGCACCGCGGGGCCAGATTATGGCTACACCTTC.

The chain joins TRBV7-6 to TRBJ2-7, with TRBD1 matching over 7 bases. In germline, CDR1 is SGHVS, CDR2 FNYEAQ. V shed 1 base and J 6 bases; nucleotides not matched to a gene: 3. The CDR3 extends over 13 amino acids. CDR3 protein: CASSLGQGPEQYF. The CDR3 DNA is TGTGCCAGCAGCTTAGGACAGGGCCCCGAGCAGTACTTC.

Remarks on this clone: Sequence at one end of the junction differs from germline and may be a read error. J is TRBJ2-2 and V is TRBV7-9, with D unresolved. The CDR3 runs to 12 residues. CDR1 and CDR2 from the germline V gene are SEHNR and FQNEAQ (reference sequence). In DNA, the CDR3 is TGTTCCAGCAGCCCTGACACCGGGGAGCTGTTTTTT. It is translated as CSSSPDTGELFF. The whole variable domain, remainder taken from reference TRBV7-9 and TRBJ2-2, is DTGVSQNPRHKITKRGQNVTFRCDPISEHNRLYWYRQTLGQGPEFLTYFQNEAQLEKSRLLSDRFSAERPKGSFSTLEIQRTEQGDSAMYLCSSSPDTGELFFGEGSRLTVL.

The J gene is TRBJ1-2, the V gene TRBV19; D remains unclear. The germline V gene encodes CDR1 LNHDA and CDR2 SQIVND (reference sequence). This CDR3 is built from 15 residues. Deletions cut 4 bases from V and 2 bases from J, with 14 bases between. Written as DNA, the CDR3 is TGTGCCAGTAGTAGTCCCCTGGGAGGAAACTATGGCTACACCTTC. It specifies CASSSPLGGNYGYTF.

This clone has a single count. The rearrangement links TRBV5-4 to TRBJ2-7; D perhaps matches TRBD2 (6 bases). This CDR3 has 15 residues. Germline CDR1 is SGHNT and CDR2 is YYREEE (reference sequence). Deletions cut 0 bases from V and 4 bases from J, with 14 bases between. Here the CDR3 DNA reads TGTGCCAGCAGCTTGGGACTAGGAGTTCAATACGAGCAGTACTTC. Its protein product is CASSLGLGVQYEQYF.

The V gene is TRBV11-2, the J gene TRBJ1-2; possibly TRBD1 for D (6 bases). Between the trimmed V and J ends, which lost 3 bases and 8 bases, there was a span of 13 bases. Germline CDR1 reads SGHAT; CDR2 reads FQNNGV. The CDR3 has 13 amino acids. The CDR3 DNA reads TGTGCCAGCAGCTTGAGGGGGACGGGGGGCTACACCTTC. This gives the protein CASSLRGTGGYTF.

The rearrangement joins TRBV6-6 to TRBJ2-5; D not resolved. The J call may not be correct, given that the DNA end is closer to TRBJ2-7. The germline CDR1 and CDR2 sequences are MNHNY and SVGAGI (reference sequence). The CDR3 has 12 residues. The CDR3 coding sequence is TGTGCCAGCAGTTACTCCCCGTACGAGCAGTACTTC. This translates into CASSYSPYEQYF.

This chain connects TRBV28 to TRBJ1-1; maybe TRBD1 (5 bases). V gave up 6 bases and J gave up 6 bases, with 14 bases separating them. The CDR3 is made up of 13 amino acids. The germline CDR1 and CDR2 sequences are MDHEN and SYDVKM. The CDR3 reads CASRQVFVAEAFF. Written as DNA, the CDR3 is TGTGCCAGCAGACAGGTCTTTGTCGCTGAAGCTTTCTTT.

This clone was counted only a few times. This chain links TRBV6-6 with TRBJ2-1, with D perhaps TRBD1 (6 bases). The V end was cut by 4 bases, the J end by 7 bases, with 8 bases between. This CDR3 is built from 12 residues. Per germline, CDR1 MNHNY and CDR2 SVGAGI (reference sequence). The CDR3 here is CASSSRGNEQFF. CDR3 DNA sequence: TGTGCCAGCAGTTCGAGGGGGAATGAGCAGTTCTTC.

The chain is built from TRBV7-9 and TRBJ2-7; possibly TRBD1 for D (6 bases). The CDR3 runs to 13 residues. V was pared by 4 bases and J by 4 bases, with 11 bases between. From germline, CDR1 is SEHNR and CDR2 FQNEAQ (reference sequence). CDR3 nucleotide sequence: TGTGCCAGCAGCTCCAGGGGTCGGTACGAGCAGTACTTC. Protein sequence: CASSSRGRYEQYF.

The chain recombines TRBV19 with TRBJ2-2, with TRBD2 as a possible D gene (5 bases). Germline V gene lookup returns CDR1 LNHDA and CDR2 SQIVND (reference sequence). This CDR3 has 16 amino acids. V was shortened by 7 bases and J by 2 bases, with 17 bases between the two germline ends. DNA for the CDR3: TGTGCCAGTACCTGGGGTTGGGCTAGCAACACCGGGGAGCTGTTTTTT. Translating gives CASTWGWASNTGELFF.

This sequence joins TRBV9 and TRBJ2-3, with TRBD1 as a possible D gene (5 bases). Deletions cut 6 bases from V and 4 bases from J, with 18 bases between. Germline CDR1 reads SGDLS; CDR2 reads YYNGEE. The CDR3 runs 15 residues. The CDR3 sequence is CASMQGWHQADTQYF. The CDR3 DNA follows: TGTGCCAGCATGCAGGGTTGGCATCAGGCAGATACGCAGTATTTT.

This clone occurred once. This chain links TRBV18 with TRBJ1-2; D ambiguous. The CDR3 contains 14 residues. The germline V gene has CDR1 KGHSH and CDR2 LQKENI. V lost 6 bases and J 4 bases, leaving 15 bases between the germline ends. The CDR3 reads CASSPVAQSYGYTF. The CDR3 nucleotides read TGTGCCAGCTCCCCCGTAGCGCAGAGCTATGGCTACACCTTC.

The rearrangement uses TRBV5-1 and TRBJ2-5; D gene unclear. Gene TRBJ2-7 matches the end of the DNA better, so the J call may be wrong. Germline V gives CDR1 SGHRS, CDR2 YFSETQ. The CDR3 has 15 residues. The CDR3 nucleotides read TGCGCCAGCAGCTTACAGCCCTCGAAGGCCTACGAGCAGTACTTC. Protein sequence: CASSLQPSKAYEQYF.

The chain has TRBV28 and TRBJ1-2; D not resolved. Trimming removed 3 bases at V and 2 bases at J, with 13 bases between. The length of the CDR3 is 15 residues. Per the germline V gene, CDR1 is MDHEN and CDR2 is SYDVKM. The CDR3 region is CASSLTVRINYGYTF. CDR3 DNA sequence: TGTGCCAGCAGTTTGACGGTCAGGATCAACTATGGCTACACCTTC.

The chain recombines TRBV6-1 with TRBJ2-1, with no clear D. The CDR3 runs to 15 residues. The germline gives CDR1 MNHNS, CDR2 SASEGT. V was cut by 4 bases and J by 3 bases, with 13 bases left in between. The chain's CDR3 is CASSASIPSYNEQFF. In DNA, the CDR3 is TGTGCCAGCAGTGCCTCCATTCCTAGCTACAATGAGCAGTTCTTC.

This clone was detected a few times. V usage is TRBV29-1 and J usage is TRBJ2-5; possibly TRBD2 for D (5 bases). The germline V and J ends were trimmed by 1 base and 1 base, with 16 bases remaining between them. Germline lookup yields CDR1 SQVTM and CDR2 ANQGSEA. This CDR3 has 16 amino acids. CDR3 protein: CSVEGGPEVAQETQYF. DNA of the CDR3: TGCAGCGTTGAAGGAGGGCCAGAGGTAGCCCAAGAGACCCAGTACTTC.

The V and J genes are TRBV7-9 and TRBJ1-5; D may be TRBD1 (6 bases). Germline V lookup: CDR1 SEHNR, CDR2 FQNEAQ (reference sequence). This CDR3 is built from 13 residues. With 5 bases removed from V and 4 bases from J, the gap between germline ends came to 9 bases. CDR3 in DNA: TGTGCCAGCAGCCTCGGGACAAATCAGCCCCAGCATTTT. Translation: CASSLGTNQPQHF.

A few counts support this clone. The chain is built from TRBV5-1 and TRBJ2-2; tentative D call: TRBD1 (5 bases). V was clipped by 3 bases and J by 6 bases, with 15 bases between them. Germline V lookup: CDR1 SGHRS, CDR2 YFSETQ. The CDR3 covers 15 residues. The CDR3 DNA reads TGCGCCAGCAGCTCGACAGCCTTAGGACCCGGGGAGCTGTTTTTT. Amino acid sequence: CASSSTALGPGELFF.

The CDR3 sequence is CASSPDRAAEKLFF. The CDR3 DNA reads as TGCGCCAGCAGTCCGGACAGGGCAGCGGAAAAACTGTTTTTT. This chain joins TRBV10-1 and TRBJ1-4, with 8 bases identical to TRBD1. Germline-derived CDR1 and CDR2 are WNHNN and SYGVQD (reference sequence). J gave up 8 bases and V 5 bases, and 7 bases lay outside the gene matches. This CDR3 has 14 amino acids.

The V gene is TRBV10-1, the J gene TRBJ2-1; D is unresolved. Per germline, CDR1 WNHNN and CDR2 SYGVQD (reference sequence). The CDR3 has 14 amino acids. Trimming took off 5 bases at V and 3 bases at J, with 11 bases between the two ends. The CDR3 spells CASSSASFYNEQFF. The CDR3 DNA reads TGCGCCAGCAGTTCAGCGAGCTTCTACAATGAGCAGTTCTTC.

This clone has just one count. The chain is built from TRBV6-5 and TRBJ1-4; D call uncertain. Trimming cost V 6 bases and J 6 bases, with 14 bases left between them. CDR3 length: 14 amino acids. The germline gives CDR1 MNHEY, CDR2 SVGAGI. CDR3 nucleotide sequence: TGTGCCAGCAGGGCGGAGGTTCGGGATGAAAAACTGTTTTTT. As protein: CASRAEVRDEKLFF.

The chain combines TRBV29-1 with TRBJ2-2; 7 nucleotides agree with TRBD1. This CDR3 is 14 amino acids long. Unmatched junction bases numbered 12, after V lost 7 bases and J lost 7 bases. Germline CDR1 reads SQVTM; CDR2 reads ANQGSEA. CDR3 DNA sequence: TGCAGCGGCCGACAGGGAACAAGGTTCGGGGAGCTGTTTTTT. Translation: CSGRQGTRFGELFF.

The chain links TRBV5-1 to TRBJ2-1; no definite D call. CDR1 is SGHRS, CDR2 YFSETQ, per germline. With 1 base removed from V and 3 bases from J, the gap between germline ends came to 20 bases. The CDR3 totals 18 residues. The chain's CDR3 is CASSLPSSRRRLYNEQFF. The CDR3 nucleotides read TGCGCCAGCAGCTTGCCGTCAAGCAGACGACGACTCTACAATGAGCAGTTCTTC.

CDR3 nucleotide sequence: TGTGCCAGCAGCCCGCAACTAGAGAGCTCCTACGAGCAGTACTTC. It encodes CASSPQLESSYEQYF. The J gene is TRBJ2-7, the V gene TRBV7-2, with TRBD2 as a possible D gene (5 bases). This CDR3 has 15 residues. CDR1 and CDR2 (germline): SGHTA, FQGNSA. Trimming left V 5 bases short and J 0 bases short, with 14 bases between.

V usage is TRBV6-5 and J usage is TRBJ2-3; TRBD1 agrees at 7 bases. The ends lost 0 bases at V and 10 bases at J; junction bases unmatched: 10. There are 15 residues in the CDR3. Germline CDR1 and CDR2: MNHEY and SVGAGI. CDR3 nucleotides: TGTGCCAGCAGTTACTCCATCTCACAGGGGTTCCCGCAGTATTTT. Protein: CASSYSISQGFPQYF.

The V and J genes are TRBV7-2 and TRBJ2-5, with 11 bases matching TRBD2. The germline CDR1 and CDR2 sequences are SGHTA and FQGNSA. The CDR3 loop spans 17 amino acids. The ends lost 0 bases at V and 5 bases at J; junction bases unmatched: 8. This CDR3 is CASSLAILAGVWETQYF. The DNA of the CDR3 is TGTGCCAGCAGCTTAGCTATACTAGCGGGAGTTTGGGAGACCCAGTACTTC.